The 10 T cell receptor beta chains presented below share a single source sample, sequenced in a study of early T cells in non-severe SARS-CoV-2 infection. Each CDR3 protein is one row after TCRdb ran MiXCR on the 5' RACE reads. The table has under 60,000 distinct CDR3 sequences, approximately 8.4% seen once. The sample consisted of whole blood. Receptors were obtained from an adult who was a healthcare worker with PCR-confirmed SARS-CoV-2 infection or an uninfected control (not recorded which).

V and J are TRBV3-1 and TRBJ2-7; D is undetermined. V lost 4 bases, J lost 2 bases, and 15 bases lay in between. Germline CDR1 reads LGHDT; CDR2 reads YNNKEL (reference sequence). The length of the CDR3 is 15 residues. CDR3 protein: CASSPFLNTAYEQYF. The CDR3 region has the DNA TGTGCCAGCAGCCCATTTCTGAACACCGCCTACGAGCAGTACTTC.

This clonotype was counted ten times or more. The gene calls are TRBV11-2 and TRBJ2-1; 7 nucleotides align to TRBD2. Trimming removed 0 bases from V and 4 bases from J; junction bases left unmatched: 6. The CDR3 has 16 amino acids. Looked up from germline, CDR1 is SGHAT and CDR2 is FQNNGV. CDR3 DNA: TGTGCCAGCAGCTTAGATTACGGGAGGACGTACAATGAGCAGTTCTTC. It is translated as CASSLDYGRTYNEQFF.

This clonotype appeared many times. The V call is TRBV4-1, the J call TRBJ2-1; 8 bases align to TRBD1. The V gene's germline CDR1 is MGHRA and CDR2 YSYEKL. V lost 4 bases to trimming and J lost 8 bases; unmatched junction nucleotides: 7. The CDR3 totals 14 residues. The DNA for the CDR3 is TGCGCCAGCAGCCTACAGGGGGGCCCGGATGAGCAGTTCTTC. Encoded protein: CASSLQGGPDEQFF.

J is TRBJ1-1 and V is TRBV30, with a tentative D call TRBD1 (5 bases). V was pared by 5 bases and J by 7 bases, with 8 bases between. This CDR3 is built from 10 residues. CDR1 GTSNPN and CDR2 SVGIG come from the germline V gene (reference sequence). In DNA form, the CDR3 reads TGTGCCTGGGGGACCGGTGAAGCTTTCTTT. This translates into CAWGTGEAFF. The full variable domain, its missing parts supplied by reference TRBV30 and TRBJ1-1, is SQTIHQWPATLVQPVGSPLSLECTVEGTSNPNLYWYRQAAGRGLQLLFYSVGIGQISSEVPQNLSASRPQDRQFILSSKKLLLSDSGFYLCAWGTGEAFFGQGTRLTVV.

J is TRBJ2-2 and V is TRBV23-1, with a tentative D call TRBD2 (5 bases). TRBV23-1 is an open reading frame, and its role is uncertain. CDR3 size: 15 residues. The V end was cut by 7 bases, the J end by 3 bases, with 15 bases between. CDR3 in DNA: TGCGCCAGCAAAGAGACCGTCGGGGACACCGGGGAGCTGTTTTTT. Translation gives CASKETVGDTGELFF.

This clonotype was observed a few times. The CDR3 bases are TGTGCCAGCAGCCCGTCCTTTGGTGCAAAAGCCACAGATACGCAGTATTTT. This translates into CASSPSFGAKATDTQYF. The gene calls are TRBV5-5 and TRBJ2-3, with D unclear. Germline V CDR1 and CDR2: SGHKS, YYEKEE (reference sequence). This CDR3 is built from 17 residues. V lost 4 bases to trimming and J lost 2 bases, with 20 bases between them.

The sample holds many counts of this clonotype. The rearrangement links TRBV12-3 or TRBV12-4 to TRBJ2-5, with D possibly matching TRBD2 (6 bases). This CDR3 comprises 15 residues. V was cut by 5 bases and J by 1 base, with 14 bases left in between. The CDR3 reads CASSNNREIQETQYF. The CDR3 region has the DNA TGTGCCAGCAGTAACAACCGGGAGATCCAAGAGACCCAGTACTTC.

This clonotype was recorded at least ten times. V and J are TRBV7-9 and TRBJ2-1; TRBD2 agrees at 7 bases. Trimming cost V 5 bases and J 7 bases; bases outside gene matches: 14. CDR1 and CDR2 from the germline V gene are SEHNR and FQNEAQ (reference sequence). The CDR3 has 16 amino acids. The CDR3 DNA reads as TGTGCCAGCAGCGGGGTTTTGCGGGAGAATCTAAATGAGCAGTTCTTC. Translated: CASSGVLRENLNEQFF.

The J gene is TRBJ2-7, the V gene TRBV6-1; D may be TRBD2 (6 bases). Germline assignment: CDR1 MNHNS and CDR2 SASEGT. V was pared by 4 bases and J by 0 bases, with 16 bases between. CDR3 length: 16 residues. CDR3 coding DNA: TGTGCCAGCAGTGTCGGGTGGGAGGAAAGCTCCTACGAGCAGTACTTC. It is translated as CASSVGWEESSYEQYF.

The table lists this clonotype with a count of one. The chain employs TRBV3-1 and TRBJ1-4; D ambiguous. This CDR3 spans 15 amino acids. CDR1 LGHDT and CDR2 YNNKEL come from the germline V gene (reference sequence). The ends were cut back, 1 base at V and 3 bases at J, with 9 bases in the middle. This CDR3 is CASSQARVANEKLFF. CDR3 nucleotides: TGTGCCAGCAGCCAAGCGAGGGTGGCTAATGAAAAACTGTTTTTT.